The TCR beta chain under discussion was sequenced for a study of blood T cells in healthy people across ages. Points on this clonotype: Its antigen is not identified.

Study conclusions and caveats: Age brought a roughly linear fall in TCR beta diversity measured per million T cells. For the donors, CMV status was unknown and possibly confounded expanded clonotype changes.

Sample-barcoded 5' priming and a J-beta primer mix drove a second PCR of roughly 6 to 12 cycles. TCRdb re-called the 5' RACE reads with MiXCR, one entry per CDR3 protein. This sample carries 1.5 million to 2 million distinct CDR3 sequences, about 31% of them seen once, and the ten largest clones take about 11%. What was sequenced was blood. The TCR was taken from a woman in her 30s in good health.

CDR3 protein: CASSHGTEDEQYF. The CDR3 coding sequence is TGCGCCAGCAGTCATGGGACAGAAGACGAGCAGTACTTC. The J gene is TRBJ2-4, the V gene TRBV5-1, with TRBD1 matching over 7 bases. The J call is uncertain, as TRBJ2-7 better fits the DNA end. The CDR3 spans 13 residues. Germline CDR1 is SGHRS and CDR2 is YFSETQ.